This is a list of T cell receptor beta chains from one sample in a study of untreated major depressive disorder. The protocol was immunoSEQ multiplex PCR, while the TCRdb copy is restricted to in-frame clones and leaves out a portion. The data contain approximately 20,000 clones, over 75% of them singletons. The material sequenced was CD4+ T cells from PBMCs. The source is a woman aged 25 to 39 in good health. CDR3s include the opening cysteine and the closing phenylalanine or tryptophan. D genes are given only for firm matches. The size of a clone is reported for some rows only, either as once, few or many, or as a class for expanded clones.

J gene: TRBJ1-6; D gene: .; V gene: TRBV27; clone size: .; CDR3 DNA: TGTGCCAGCAGTTTCGACTATAATTCACCCCTCCACTTT; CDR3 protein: CASSFDYNSPLHF
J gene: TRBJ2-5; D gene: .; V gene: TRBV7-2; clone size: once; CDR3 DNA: TGTGCCAGCAGCCGGGGGTACGGGGAGACCCAGTACTTC; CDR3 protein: CASSRGYGETQYF
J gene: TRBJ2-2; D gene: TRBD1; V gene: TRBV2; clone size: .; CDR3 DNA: TGTGCCAGCAGTGGGGACAGCCTCGCGAACACCGGGGAGCTGTTTTTT; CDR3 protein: CASSGDSLANTGELFF
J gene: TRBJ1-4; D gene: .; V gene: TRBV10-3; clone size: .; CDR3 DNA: TGTGCCATCTGGGGGGGTACTCGTGAAAAACTGTTTTTT; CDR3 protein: CAIWGGTREKLFF
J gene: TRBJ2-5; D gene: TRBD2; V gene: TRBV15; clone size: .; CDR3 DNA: TGTGCCACCAGCCTCGGGAGGGCGGAGACCCAGTACTTC; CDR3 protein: CATSLGRAETQYF
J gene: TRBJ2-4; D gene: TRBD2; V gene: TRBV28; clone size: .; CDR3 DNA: TGTGCCAGCAGGAAGATAGCGGGAGGGCCGTGGGACATTCAGTACTTC; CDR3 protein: CASRKIAGGPWDIQYF
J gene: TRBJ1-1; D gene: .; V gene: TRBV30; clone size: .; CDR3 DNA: TGTGCCTGGAGTTCTTCCACTACCGGGCAGAACACTGAAGCTTTCTTT; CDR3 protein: CAWSSSTTGQNTEAFF
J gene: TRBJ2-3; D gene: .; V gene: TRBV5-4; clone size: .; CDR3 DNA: TGTGCCAGCAGCTTCTATATCACTAACACAGATACGCAGTATTTT; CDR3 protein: CASSFYITNTDTQYF
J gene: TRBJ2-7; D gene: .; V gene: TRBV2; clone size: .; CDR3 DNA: TGTGCCAGCAGTGAATTCCCTGCCTACGAGCAGTACTTC; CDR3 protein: CASSEFPAYEQYF
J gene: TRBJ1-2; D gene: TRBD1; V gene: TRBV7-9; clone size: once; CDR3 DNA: TGTGCCAGCAGCTCAGTACAGGGGATGGGTGGCTACACCTTC; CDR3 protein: CASSSVQGMGGYTF
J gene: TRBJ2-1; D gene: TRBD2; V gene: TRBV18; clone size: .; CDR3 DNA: TGTGCCAGCTCACCACCGGGGACTAGCGAGTACAATGAGCAGTTCTTC; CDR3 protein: CASSPPGTSEYNEQFF
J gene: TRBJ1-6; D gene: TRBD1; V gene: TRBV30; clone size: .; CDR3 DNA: TGTGCCCGGGGGGACAGAGCTTCACCCCTCCACTTT; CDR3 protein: CARGDRASPLHF
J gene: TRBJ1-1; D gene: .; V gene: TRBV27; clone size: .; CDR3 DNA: TGTGCCAGCAGTTTTATCCCCGCCAGAAACACTGAAGCTTTCTTT; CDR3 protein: CASSFIPARNTEAFF
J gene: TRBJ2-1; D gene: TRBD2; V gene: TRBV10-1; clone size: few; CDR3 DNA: TGCGCCAGCAGTGAGTCGCCAGGACTAGCGAGTGACAATGAGCAGTTCTTC; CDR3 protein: CASSESPGLASDNEQFF
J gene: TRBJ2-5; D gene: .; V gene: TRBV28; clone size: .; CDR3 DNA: TGTGCCAGCACCCTCCTGGGAAGGCCGAGCGAAGAGACCCAGTACTTC; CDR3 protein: CASTLLGRPSEETQYF
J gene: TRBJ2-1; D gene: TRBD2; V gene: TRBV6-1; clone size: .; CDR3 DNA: TGTGCCAGCATCGGAGGGACTAGCGGGAGCCATGAGCAGTTCTTC; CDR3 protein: CASIGGTSGSHEQFF
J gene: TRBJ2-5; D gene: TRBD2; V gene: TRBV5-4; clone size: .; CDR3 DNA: TGTGCCAGCAGCTTGGCCGTAGCGGGGGGACAAGAGACCCAGTACTTC; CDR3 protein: CASSLAVAGGQETQYF
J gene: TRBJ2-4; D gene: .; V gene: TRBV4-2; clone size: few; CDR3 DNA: TGTGCCAGCAGCCAAGGCGCTAGCACTGGATACATTCAGTACTTC; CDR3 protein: CASSQGASTGYIQYF
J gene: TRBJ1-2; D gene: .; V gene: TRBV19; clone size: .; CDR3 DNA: TGTGCCAGTAGTATGCAGGCGGGGTCCTATGGCTACACCTTC; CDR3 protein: CASSMQAGSYGYTF
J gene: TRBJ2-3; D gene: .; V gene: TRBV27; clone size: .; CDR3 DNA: TGTGCCAGCAGTTTGGCCCAGATCACAGATACGCAGTATTTT; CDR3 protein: CASSLAQITDTQYF
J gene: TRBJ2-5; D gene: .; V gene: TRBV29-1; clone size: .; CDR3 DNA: TGCAGCGTTGATGAGGGCTTGGTTGGGACCCAGTACTTC; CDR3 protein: CSVDEGLVGTQYF
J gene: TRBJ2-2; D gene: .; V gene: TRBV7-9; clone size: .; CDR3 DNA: TGTGCCAGCAGCTTAGCGGGCAGAAGGATCGGGGAGCTGTTTTTT; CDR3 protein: CASSLAGRRIGELFF
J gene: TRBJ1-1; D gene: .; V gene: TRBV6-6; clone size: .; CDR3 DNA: TGTGCCAGCAGTTACGCAGGAGATAACACTGAAGCTTTCTTT; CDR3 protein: CASSYAGDNTEAFF
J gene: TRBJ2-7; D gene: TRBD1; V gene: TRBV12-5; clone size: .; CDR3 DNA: TGTGCTAGTGGTTTGACTAACCCGGGACAGGGGGCGATCGAGCAGTACTTC; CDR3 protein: CASGLTNPGQGAIEQYF
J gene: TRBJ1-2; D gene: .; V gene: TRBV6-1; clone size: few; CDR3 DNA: TGTGCCAGCAGTGAAGCAGGGGGGAACCCGGTCTATGGCTACACCTTC; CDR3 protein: CASSEAGGNPVYGYTF
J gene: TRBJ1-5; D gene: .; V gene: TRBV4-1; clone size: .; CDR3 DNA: TGCGCCAGCAGCCAAGTTCTGTGGGGGAGCAATCAGCCCCAGCATTTT; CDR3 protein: CASSQVLWGSNQPQHF
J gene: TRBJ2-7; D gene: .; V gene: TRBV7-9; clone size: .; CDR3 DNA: TGTGCCAGCAGCCCCCTCGGGTGGGTTTCCTACGAGCAGTACTTC; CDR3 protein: CASSPLGWVSYEQYF
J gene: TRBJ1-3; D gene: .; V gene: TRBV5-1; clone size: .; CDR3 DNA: TGCGCCAGCAGCTTGGGGGACTCTGGAAACACCATATATTTT; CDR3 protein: CASSLGDSGNTIYF
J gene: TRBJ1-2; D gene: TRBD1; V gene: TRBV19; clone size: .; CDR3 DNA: TGTGCCAGCCAGGACAGGACCTCCTATGGCTACACCTTC; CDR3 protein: CASQDRTSYGYTF
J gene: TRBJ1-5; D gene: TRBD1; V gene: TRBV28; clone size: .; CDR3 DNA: TGTGCCAGCAGTCTCCGGGACAGGCCCAATCAGCCCCAGCATTTT; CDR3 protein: CASSLRDRPNQPQHF
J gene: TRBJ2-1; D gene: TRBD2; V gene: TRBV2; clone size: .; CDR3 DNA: TGTGCCAGCTTAGCGGGAGGCCGCAATGAGCAGTTCTTC; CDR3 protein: CASLAGGRNEQFF
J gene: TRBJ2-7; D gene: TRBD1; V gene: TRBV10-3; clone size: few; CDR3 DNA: TGTGCCATCAGTGATGGACAGGATCGCTACTTC; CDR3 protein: CAISDGQDRYF
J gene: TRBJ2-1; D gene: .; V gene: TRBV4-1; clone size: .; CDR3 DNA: TGCGCCAGCAGCCAAGATGAGAGGGGACCTTACTACAATGAGCAGTTCTTC; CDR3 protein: CASSQDERGPYYNEQFF
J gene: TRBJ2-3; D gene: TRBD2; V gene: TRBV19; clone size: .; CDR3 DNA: TGTGCCAGTAGTGTCAGCGGGAGTGGCACAGATACGCAGTATTTT; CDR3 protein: CASSVSGSGTDTQYF
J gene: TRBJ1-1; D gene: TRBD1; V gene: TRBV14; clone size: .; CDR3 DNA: TGTGCCAGCAGCCAAGTGTACAGGGGCACTGAAGCTTTCTTT; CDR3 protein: CASSQVYRGTEAFF
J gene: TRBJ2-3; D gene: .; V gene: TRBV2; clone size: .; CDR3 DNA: TGTGCCAGAGGGACGAATGGAGATACGCAGTATTTT; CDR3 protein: CARGTNGDTQYF
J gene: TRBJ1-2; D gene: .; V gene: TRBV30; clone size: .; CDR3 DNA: TGTGCCTGGAGCCCGGGGAACGACTATGGCTACACCTTC; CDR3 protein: CAWSPGNDYGYTF
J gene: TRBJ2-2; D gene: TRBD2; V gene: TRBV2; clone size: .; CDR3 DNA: TGTGCCAGCAGGAGTCTTACTAGCGGGTCCCTTGAGGAGCTGTTTTTT; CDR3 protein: CASRSLTSGSLEELFF
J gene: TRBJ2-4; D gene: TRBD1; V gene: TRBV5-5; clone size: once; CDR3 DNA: TGTGCCAGCAGCTCCGGGACAGGGACGGTGGATAAAAACATTCAGTACTTC; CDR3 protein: CASSSGTGTVDKNIQYF
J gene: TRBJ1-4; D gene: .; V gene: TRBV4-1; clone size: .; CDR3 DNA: TGCGCCAGCAGCCGAACCGGGACGGATAATGAAAAACTGTTTTTT; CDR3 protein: CASSRTGTDNEKLFF
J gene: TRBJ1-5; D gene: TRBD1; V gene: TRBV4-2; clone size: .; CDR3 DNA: TGTGCCAGCAGCTTCATTGACAGGGGTGGGAGCAATCAGCCCCAGCATTTT; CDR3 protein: CASSFIDRGGSNQPQHF
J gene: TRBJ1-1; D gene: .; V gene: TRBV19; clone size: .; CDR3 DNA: TGTGCCAGTAGTCCGCGTAAAATGAACACTGAAGCTTTCTTT; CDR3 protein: CASSPRKMNTEAFF
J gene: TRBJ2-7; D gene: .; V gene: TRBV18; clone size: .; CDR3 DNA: TGTGCCAGCTCACCACAGCTTGCCCTTTCCTCCTACGAGCAGTACTTC; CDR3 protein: CASSPQLALSSYEQYF
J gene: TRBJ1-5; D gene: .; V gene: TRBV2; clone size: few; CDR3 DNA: TGTGCCAGCAGGGTCCCAGGGGCTGTTCGGCCCCAGCATTTT; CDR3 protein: CASRVPGAVRPQHF
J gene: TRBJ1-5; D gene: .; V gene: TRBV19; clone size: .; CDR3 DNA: TGTGCCAGTAGTGTCAAACAGGGTGGGTATCAGCCCCAGCATTTT; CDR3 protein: CASSVKQGGYQPQHF
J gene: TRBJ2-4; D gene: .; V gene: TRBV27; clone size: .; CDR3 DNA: TGTGCCAGCAGTTCCGCCGTTAAAAACATTCAGTACTTC; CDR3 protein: CASSSAVKNIQYF
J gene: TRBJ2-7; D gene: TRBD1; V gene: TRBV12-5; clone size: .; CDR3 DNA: TGTGCTAGTCGACAGGGGGACTCCTACGAGCAGTACTTC; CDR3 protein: CASRQGDSYEQYF
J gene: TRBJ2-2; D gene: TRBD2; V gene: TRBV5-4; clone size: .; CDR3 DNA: TGTGCCAGCAGCTTGAGGACTAGCGGGAAAGGCACCGGGGAGCTGTTTTTT; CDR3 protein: CASSLRTSGKGTGELFF
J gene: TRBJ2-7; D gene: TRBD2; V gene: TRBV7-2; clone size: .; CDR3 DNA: TGTGCCAGCAGCTTCGCCGGGACTAGCAATAAATCTAAGCAGTACTTC; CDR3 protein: CASSFAGTSNKSKQYF
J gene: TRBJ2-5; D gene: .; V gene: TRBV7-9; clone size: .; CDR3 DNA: TGTGCCAGCAGCCCGAGTACCCTCGGAGAGACCCAGTACTTC; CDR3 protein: CASSPSTLGETQYF
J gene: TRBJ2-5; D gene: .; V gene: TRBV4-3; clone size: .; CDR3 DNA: TGCGCCAGCAGCCAAGGCGTTTCTCGGAAACAAGAGACCCAGTACTTC; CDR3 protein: CASSQGVSRKQETQYF
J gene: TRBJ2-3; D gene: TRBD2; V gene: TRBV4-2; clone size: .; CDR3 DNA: TGTGCCAGCAGCCAAGTCCCGACTAGCGGGAGAGATACGCAGTATTTT; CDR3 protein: CASSQVPTSGRDTQYF
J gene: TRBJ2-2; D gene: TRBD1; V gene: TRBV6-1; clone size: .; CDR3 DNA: TGTGCCACCTCCCCCTTGACAGGGTCCGGGGAGCTGTTTTTT; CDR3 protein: CATSPLTGSGELFF
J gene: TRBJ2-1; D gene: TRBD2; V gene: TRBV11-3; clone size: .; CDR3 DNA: TGTGCCAGCAGCTTCCCAGGACTAGCGGGATCTGTCCTTCTCCAGTTCTTC; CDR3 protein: CASSFPGLAGSVLLQFF